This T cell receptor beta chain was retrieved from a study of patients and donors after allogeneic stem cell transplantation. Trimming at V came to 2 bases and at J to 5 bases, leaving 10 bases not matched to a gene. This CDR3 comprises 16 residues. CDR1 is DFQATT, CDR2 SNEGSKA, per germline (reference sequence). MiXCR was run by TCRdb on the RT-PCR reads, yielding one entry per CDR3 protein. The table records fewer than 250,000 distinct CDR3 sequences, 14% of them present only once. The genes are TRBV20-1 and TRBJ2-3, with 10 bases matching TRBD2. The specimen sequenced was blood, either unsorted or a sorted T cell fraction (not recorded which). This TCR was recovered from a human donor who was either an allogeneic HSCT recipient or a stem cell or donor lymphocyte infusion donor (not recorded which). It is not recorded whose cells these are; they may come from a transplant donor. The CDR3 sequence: CSARNQRGGPVDTQYF. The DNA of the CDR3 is TGCAGTGCTAGAAATCAGCGGGGGGGCCCTGTAGATACGCAGTATTTT.